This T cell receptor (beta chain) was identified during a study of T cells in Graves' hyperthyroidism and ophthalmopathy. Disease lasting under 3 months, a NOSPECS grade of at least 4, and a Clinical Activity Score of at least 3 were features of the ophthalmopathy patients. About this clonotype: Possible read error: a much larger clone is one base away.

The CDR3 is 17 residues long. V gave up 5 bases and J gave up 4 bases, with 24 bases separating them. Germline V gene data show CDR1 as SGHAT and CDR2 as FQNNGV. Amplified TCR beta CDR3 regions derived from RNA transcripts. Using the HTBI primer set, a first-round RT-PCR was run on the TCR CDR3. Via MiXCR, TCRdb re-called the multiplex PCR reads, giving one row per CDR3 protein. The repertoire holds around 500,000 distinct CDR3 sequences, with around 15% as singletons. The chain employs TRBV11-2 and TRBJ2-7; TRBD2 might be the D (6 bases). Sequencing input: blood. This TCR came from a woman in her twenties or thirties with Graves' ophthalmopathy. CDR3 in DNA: TGTGCCAGCAGCCCCAGCTCACGTAGCGGAAAGGAGTACGAGCAGTACTTC. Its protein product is CASSPSSRSGKEYEQYF. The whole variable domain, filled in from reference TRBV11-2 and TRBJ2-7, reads EAGVAQSPRYKIIEKRQSVAFWCNPISGHATLYWYQQILGQGPKLLIQFQNNGVVDDSQLPKDRFSAERLKGVDSTLKIQPAKLEDSAVYLCASSPSSRSGKEYEQYFGPGTRLTVT.